The rows below give T cell receptor beta chains drawn from one sample of a study of blood T cell repertoires in COVID-19. The method was immunoSEQ multiplex PCR; TCRdb's version includes in-frame clones alone and lacks a portion of them. Here the sample spans some 89,000 clones, more than 65% being singletons. Source material: peripheral blood. All receptors come from a man between 65 and 85 years old with acute or convalescent COVID-19. The CDR3 runs from the conserved cysteine through the conserved F or W. A D gene is named only where the DNA matches it firmly. Expanded clones get a size class; other rows say once, few or many, or leave the size out.

d_gene: NA
v_gene: TRBV12-3/TRBV12-4
j_gene: TRBJ2-3
abundance: NA
CDR3nt: TGTGCCAGTCGCGAGGGGGGGACAGATACGCAGTATTTT
CDR3aa: CASREGGTDTQYF

d_gene: NA
v_gene: TRBV28
j_gene: TRBJ1-5
abundance: NA
CDR3nt: TGTGCCAGCAGGGAGGACGTATCTGCAAATCAGCCCCAGCATTTT
CDR3aa: CASREDVSANQPQHF

d_gene: NA
v_gene: TRBV19
j_gene: TRBJ2-7
abundance: NA
CDR3nt: TGTGCCAGTAGTATGGTCGGCTACGAGCAGTACTTC
CDR3aa: CASSMVGYEQYF

d_gene: TRBD2
v_gene: TRBV9
j_gene: TRBJ2-2
abundance: NA
CDR3nt: TGTGCCAGCAGCCCTCGACTAGCGGGGGCCACCGGGGAGCTGTTTTTT
CDR3aa: CASSPRLAGATGELFF

d_gene: NA
v_gene: TRBV19
j_gene: TRBJ1-2
abundance: few
CDR3nt: TGTGCCAGTAGTAGGACACAAAACTATGGCTACACCTTC
CDR3aa: CASSRTQNYGYTF

d_gene: NA
v_gene: TRBV11-3
j_gene: TRBJ1-1
abundance: NA
CDR3nt: TGTGCCAGCAGCTTAGGCAGTACCAACACTGAAGCTTTCTTT
CDR3aa: CASSLGSTNTEAFF

d_gene: NA
v_gene: TRBV11-2
j_gene: TRBJ2-7
abundance: NA
CDR3nt: TGTGCCAGCAGCCGCTTTTCACAGGGAACCTACGAGCAGTACTTC
CDR3aa: CASSRFSQGTYEQYF

d_gene: NA
v_gene: TRBV5-6
j_gene: TRBJ2-7
abundance: NA
CDR3nt: TGTGCCAGCAGCCTCCAGTTCTACGAGCAGTACTTC
CDR3aa: CASSLQFYEQYF

d_gene: NA
v_gene: TRBV5-5
j_gene: TRBJ1-1
abundance: few
CDR3nt: TGTGCCAGCAGCTTACTAGACTGGAACACTGAAGCTTTCTTT
CDR3aa: CASSLLDWNTEAFF

d_gene: NA
v_gene: TRBV19
j_gene: TRBJ1-5
abundance: NA
CDR3nt: TGTGCCAGTAGCCCCCCCGGCAGGGGTAATCAGCCCCAGCATTTT
CDR3aa: CASSPPGRGNQPQHF

d_gene: NA
v_gene: TRBV6-5
j_gene: TRBJ2-1
abundance: NA
CDR3nt: TGTGCCAGCACCCGGATCACAGGTGGGAATGAGCAGTTCTTC
CDR3aa: CASTRITGGNEQFF

d_gene: TRBD1
v_gene: TRBV27
j_gene: TRBJ1-2
abundance: NA
CDR3nt: TGTGCCAGCAGCTACGGACAGGGAAGTAACTATGGCTACACCTTC
CDR3aa: CASSYGQGSNYGYTF

d_gene: TRBD2
v_gene: TRBV9
j_gene: TRBJ2-5
abundance: NA
CDR3nt: TGTGCCAGCAGCCACTCGTGGGGGGGGGTACAAGAGACCCAGTACTTC
CDR3aa: CASSHSWGGVQETQYF

d_gene: NA
v_gene: TRBV12-3/TRBV12-4
j_gene: TRBJ1-2
abundance: NA
CDR3nt: TGTGCCAGCAGTTTAAACAGTAACTATGGCTACACCTTC
CDR3aa: CASSLNSNYGYTF

d_gene: NA
v_gene: TRBV6-1
j_gene: TRBJ2-1
abundance: NA
CDR3nt: TGTGCCAGCAGTGAACAACAGTTGAACAATGAGCAGTTCTTC
CDR3aa: CASSEQQLNNEQFF

d_gene: TRBD1
v_gene: TRBV19
j_gene: TRBJ1-1
abundance: once
CDR3nt: TGTGCCAGTATCGACAGGGTCACTGAAGCTTTCTTT
CDR3aa: CASIDRVTEAFF

d_gene: TRBD1
v_gene: TRBV5-1
j_gene: TRBJ2-7
abundance: NA
CDR3nt: TGCGCCAGCAGCTTGGCCGGGACAGGGGTTACTTACGAGCAGTACTTC
CDR3aa: CASSLAGTGVTYEQYF

d_gene: TRBD1
v_gene: TRBV3-1/TRBV3-2
j_gene: TRBJ2-1
abundance: NA
CDR3nt: TGTGCCAGCAGCCTGGACAGGCTCTCCTACAATGAGCAGTTCTTC
CDR3aa: CASSLDRLSYNEQFF

d_gene: NA
v_gene: TRBV2
j_gene: TRBJ1-4
abundance: few
CDR3nt: TGTGCCAGCAGTGAGGCGGGAAAACTGTTTTTT
CDR3aa: CASSEAGKLFF

d_gene: NA
v_gene: TRBV18
j_gene: TRBJ1-6
abundance: NA
CDR3nt: TGTGCCAGCTCACCCCCAACAGGGACGAGTTCACCCCTCCACTTT
CDR3aa: CASSPPTGTSSPLHF

d_gene: NA
v_gene: TRBV11-2
j_gene: TRBJ2-3
abundance: NA
CDR3nt: TGTGCCAGCGGCGGAATGGCAGATACGCAGTATTTT
CDR3aa: CASGGMADTQYF

d_gene: TRBD1
v_gene: TRBV2
j_gene: TRBJ2-1
abundance: NA
CDR3nt: TGTGCCAGCAGCGCTGGACAGGGAGAAGCCAATGAGCAGTTCTTC
CDR3aa: CASSAGQGEANEQFF

d_gene: NA
v_gene: TRBV7-9
j_gene: TRBJ2-1
abundance: NA
CDR3nt: TGTGCCAGCAGCCCCCTAGTAACCAGTGAGCAGTTCTTC
CDR3aa: CASSPLVTSEQFF

d_gene: NA
v_gene: TRBV11-2
j_gene: TRBJ2-1
abundance: NA
CDR3nt: TGTGCCAGCAGCCTCGCGGGGGCGAGCTCCTACAATGAGCAGTTCTTC
CDR3aa: CASSLAGASSYNEQFF

d_gene: TRBD1
v_gene: TRBV27
j_gene: TRBJ1-3
abundance: few
CDR3nt: TGTGCCAGCAGTTTGAGGCCAGGGGGCGCGGGCTCTGGAAACACCATATATTTT
CDR3aa: CASSLRPGGAGSGNTIYF

d_gene: NA
v_gene: TRBV19
j_gene: TRBJ1-2
abundance: NA
CDR3nt: TGTGCCACAAGCTCTTCGGGGAACTATGGCTACACCTTC
CDR3aa: CATSSSGNYGYTF

d_gene: TRBD1
v_gene: TRBV2
j_gene: TRBJ2-1
abundance: NA
CDR3nt: TGTGCCAGCAGTCCGGGACAGTACAATGAGCAGTTCTTC
CDR3aa: CASSPGQYNEQFF

d_gene: TRBD1
v_gene: TRBV10-3
j_gene: TRBJ2-5
abundance: NA
CDR3nt: TGTGCCATCAGAAAGACAGGGGAAGGGGAGACCCAGTACTTC
CDR3aa: CAIRKTGEGETQYF

d_gene: NA
v_gene: TRBV10-2
j_gene: TRBJ2-3
abundance: NA
CDR3nt: TGCGCCAGCTTAATACAGGGCAGCACAGATACGCAGTATTTT
CDR3aa: CASLIQGSTDTQYF

d_gene: NA
v_gene: TRBV30
j_gene: TRBJ1-2
abundance: NA
CDR3nt: TGTGCCTGGAGTAGTCAGGGGTATTATGGCTACACCTTC
CDR3aa: CAWSSQGYYGYTF

d_gene: NA
v_gene: TRBV7-3
j_gene: TRBJ2-1
abundance: few
CDR3nt: TGTGCCAGCAGCTTAACGAGGGTGGTTAATGAGCAGTTCTTC
CDR3aa: CASSLTRVVNEQFF

d_gene: TRBD2
v_gene: TRBV6-6
j_gene: TRBJ2-7
abundance: few
CDR3nt: TGTGCCAGCAGTTACAGCGGGGGAGGGGAGCAGTACTTC
CDR3aa: CASSYSGGGEQYF

d_gene: NA
v_gene: TRBV6-1
j_gene: TRBJ1-2
abundance: few
CDR3nt: TGTGCCAGCAGTGAGTCAGGGGCCTATGGCTACACCTTC
CDR3aa: CASSESGAYGYTF

d_gene: NA
v_gene: TRBV15
j_gene: TRBJ1-2
abundance: NA
CDR3nt: TGTGCCACCAGCAGAGATTGGACAGCCAACTATGGCTACACCTTC
CDR3aa: CATSRDWTANYGYTF

d_gene: TRBD1
v_gene: TRBV6-1
j_gene: TRBJ2-5
abundance: NA
CDR3nt: TGTGCCAGCAGTGAACTGACGAACAGGGGATCGCAGGAGACCCAGTACTTC
CDR3aa: CASSELTNRGSQETQYF